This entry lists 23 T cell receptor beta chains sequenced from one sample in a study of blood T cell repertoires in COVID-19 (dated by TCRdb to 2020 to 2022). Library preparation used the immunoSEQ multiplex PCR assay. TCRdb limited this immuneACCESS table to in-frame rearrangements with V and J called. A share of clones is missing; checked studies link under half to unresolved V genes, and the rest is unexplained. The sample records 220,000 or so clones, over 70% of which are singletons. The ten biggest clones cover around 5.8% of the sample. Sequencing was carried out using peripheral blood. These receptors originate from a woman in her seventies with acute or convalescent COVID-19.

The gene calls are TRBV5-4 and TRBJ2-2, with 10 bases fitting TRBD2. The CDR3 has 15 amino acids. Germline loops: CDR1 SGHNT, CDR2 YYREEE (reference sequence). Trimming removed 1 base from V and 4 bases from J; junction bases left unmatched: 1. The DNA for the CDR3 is TGTGCCAGCAGCTTGCGACTAGCGGGCACCGGGGAGCTGTTTTTT. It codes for CASSLRLAGTGELFF.

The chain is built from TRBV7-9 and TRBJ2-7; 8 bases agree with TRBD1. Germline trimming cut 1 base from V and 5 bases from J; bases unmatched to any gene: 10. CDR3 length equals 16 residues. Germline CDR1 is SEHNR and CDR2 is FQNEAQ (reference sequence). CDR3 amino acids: CASSLEGKDRADEQYF. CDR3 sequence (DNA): TGTGCCAGCAGCTTAGAGGGGAAGGACAGGGCCGACGAGCAGTACTTC. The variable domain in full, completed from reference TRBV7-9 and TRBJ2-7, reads DTGVSQNPRHKITKRGQNVTFRCDPISEHNRLYWYRQTLGQGPEFLTYFQNEAQLEKSRLLSDRFSAERPKGSFSTLEIQRTEQGDSAMYLCASSLEGKDRADEQYFGPGTRLTVT.

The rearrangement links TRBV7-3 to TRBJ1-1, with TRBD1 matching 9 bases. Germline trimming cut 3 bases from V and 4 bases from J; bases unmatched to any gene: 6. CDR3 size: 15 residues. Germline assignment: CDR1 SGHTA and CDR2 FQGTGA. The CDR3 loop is CASSFTGGRTTEAFF. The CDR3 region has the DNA TGTGCCAGCAGCTTTACAGGGGGCCGGACCACTGAAGCTTTCTTT. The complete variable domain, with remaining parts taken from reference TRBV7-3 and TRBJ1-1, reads GAGVSQTPSNKVTEKGKYVELRCDPISGHTALYWYRQSLGQGPEFLIYFQGTGAADDSGLPNDRFFAVRPEGSVSTLKIQRTERGDSAVYLCASSFTGGRTTEAFFGQGTRLTVV.

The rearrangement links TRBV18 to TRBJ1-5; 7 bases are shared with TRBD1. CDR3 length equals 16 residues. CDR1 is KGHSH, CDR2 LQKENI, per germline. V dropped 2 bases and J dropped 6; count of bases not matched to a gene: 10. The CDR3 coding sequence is TGTGCCAGCTCACCAGAGGGCGCCAGGGGGGCTCAGCCCCAGCATTTT. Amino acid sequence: CASSPEGARGAQPQHF.

The CDR3, as DNA: TGTGCCAGCAGGGGGGACAGTCGGGATGGCTACACCTTC. Protein: CASRGDSRDGYTF. The chain joins TRBV28 to TRBJ1-2; 7 bases line up with TRBD1. The CDR3 loop spans 13 amino acids. V was clipped by 6 bases and J by 6 bases; unmatched bases: 7. Looked up from germline, CDR1 is MDHEN and CDR2 is SYDVKM.

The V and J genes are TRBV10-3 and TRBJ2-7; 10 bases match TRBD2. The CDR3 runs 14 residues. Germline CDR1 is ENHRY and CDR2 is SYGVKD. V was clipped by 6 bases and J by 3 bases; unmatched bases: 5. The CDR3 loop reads CAISEAGGNYEQYF. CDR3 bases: TGTGCCATCAGCGAAGCGGGAGGGAACTACGAGCAGTACTTC.

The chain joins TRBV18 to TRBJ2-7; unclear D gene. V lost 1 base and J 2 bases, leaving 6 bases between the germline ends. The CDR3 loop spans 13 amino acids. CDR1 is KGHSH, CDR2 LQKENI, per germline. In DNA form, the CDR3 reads TGTGCCAGCTCACCACTCGAGCCCTACGAGCAGTACTTC. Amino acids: CASSPLEPYEQYF.

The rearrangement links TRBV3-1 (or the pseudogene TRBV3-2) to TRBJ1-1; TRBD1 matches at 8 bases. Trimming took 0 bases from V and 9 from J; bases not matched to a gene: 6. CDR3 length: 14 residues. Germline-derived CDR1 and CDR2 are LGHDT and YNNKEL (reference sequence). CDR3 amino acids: CASSQEGQGEKAFF. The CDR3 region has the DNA TGTGCCAGCAGCCAAGAAGGACAGGGAGAGAAAGCTTTCTTT.

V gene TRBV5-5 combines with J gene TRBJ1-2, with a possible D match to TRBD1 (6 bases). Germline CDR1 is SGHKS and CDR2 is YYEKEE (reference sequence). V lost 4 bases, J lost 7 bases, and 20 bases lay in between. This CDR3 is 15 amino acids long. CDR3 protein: CASSPMPGGAGGYTF. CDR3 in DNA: TGTGCCAGCAGCCCGATGCCTGGGGGCGCGGGTGGCTACACCTTC.

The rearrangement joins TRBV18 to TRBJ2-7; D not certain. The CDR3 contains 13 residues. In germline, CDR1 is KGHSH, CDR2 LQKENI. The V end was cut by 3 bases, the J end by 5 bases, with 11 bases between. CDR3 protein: CASSPQVINEQYF. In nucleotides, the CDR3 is TGTGCCAGCTCACCCCAGGTTATCAACGAGCAGTACTTC.

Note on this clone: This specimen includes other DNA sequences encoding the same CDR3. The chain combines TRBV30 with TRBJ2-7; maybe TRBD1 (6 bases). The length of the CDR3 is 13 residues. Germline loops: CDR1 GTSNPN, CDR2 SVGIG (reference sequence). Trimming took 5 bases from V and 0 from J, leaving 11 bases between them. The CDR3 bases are TGTGCCTGGTCGACAGGCTCCTCCTACGAGCAGTACTTC. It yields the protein CAWSTGSSYEQYF. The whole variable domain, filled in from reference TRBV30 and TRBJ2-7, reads SQTIHQWPATLVQPVGSPLSLECTVEGTSNPNLYWYRQAAGRGLQLLFYSVGIGQISSEVPQNLSASRPQDRQFILSSKKLLLSDSGFYLCAWSTGSSYEQYFGPGTRLTVT.

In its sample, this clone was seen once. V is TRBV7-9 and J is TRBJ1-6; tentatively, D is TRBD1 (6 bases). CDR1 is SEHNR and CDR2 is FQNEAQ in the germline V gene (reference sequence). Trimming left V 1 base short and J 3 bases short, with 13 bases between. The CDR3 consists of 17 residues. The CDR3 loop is CASSLGGRFLYNSPLHF. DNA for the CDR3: TGTGCCAGCAGCTTAGGGGGGCGATTTCTCTATAATTCACCCCTCCACTTT.

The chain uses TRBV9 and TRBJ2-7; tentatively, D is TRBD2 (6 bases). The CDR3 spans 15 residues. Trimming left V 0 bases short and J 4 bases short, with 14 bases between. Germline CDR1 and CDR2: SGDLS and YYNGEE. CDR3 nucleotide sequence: TGTGCCAGCAGCGTAGATCAGGGACTGGGGTACGAGCAGTACTTC. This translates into CASSVDQGLGYEQYF.

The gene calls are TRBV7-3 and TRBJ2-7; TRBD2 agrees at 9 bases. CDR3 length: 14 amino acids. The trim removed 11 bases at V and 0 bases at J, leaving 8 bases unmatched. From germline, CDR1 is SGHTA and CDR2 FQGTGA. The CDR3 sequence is CACKLSGSSYEQYF. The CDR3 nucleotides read TGTGCCTGCAAACTTAGCGGGAGCTCCTACGAGCAGTACTTC.

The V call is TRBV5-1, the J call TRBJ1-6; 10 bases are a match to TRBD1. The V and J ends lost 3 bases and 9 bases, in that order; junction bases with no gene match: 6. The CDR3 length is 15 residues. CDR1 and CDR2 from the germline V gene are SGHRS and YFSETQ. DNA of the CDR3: TGCGCCAGCAGCTCCCGGGACAGGGGTTCTTCACCCCTCCACTTT. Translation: CASSSRDRGSSPLHF.

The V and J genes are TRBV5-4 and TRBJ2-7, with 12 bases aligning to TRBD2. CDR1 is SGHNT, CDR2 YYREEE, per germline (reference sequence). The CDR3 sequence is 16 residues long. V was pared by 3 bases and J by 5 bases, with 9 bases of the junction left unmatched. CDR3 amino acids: CASSWGRTSGNHEQYF. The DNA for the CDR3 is TGTGCCAGCAGCTGGGGGAGGACTAGCGGGAACCACGAGCAGTACTTC.

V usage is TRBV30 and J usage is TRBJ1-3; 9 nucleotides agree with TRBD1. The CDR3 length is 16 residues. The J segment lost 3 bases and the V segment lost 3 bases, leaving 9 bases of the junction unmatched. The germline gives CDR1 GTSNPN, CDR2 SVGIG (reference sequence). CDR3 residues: CAWSGGDRAYGNTIYF. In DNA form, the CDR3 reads TGTGCCTGGAGCGGTGGGGACAGGGCTTATGGAAACACCATATATTTT.

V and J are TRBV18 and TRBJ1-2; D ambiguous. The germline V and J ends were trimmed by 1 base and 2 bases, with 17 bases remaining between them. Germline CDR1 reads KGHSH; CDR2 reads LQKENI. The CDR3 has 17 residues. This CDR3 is CASSPRGTGDGNYGYTF. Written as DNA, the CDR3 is TGTGCCAGCTCACCACGGGGAACCGGGGATGGCAACTATGGCTACACCTTC.

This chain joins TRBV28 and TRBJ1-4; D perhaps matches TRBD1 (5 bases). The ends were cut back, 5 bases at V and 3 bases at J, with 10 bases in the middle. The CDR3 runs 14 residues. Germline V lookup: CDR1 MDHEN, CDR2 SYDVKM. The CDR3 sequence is CASSKTDPNEKLFF. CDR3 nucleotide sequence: TGTGCCAGCAGTAAGACAGACCCTAATGAAAAACTGTTTTTT.

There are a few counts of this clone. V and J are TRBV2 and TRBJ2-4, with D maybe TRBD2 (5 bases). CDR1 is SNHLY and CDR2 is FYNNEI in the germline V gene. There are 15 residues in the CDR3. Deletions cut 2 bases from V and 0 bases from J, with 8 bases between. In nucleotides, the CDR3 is TGTGCCAGCAGTGAAAGCGGTATAGCCAAAAACATTCAGTACTTC. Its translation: CASSESGIAKNIQYF.

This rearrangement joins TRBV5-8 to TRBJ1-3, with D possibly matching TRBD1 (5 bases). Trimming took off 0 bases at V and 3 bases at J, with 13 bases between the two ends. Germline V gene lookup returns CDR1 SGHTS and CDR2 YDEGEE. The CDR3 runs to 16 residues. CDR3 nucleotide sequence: TGTGCCAGCAGCTTGGTCAGGGCCAACCTTGGAAACACCATATATTTT. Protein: CASSLVRANLGNTIYF.

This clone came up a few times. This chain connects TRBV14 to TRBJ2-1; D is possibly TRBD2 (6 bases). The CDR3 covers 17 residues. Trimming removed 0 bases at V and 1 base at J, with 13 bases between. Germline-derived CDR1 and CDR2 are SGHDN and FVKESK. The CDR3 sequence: CASSQDSRGWSYNEQFF. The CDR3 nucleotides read TGTGCCAGCAGCCAAGATAGCCGGGGGTGGTCCTACAATGAGCAGTTCTTC.

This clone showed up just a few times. The CDR3 here is CAISAGNSPLHF. CDR3 bases: TGTGCCATCAGTGCGGGTAATTCACCCCTCCACTTT. The genes are TRBV10-3 and TRBJ1-6; D uncertain. V lost 4 bases and J 6 bases, leaving 4 bases between the germline ends. This CDR3 spans 12 amino acids. Per germline, CDR1 ENHRY and CDR2 SYGVKD.